What follows is one T cell receptor beta chain and its context. This entry is derived from a study of control samples from healthy donors and cancer patients. TCRdb keeps only in-frame clones here, not all; method: immunoSEQ multiplex PCR. This table has about 130,000 clones, over 90% appearing once. This receptor was identified in a man in his sixties with colorectal cancer. The sample comprised PBMCs.

In nucleotides, the CDR3 is TGTGCCAGCAGCGGGGGGCAGGGTCAGCCCCAGCATTTT. Its translation is CASSGGQGQPQHF. The rearrangement joins TRBV12-3 or TRBV12-4 to TRBJ1-5; a possible D gene is TRBD1 (6 bases). Trimming cost V 6 bases and J 6 bases, with 12 bases left between them. The CDR3 sequence is 13 residues long.